This T cell receptor beta chain was documented in a study of blood T cells in healthy people across ages. V dropped 6 bases and J dropped 2 bases, with 12 bases sitting between them. Germline V gene lookup returns CDR1 SQVTM and CDR2 ANQGSEA. The length of the CDR3 is 13 residues. Primers used in a second PCR of roughly 6 to 12 cycles were a sample-barcoded 5' primer and a J-beta primer mix. The template-switch adaptor, which had 12 random nucleotides, put a tag on each cDNA molecule. TCRdb redid the calling of the 5' RACE reads with MiXCR, one entry per CDR3 protein. The sample has about 1.1 million distinct CDR3 sequences, about two fifths seen once. Donors were systemically healthy Caucasian individuals from Russia aged about 6 to 100 years. Isolated per sample were at least 6 million PBMCs. General study points: Donor CMV infection status was unknown, possibly confounding age-related changes in expanded clonotypes.

A few counts support this clonotype. What it binds is unknown. The chain combines TRBV29-1 with TRBJ2-3; a weak D match, TRBD1 (6 bases). Material: blood. The sequence came from a man aged 18 to 30 in good health. The CDR3 sequence: CSVNRAFTDTQYF. The CDR3, as DNA: TGCAGCGTGAACAGGGCTTTCACAGATACGCAGTATTTT.